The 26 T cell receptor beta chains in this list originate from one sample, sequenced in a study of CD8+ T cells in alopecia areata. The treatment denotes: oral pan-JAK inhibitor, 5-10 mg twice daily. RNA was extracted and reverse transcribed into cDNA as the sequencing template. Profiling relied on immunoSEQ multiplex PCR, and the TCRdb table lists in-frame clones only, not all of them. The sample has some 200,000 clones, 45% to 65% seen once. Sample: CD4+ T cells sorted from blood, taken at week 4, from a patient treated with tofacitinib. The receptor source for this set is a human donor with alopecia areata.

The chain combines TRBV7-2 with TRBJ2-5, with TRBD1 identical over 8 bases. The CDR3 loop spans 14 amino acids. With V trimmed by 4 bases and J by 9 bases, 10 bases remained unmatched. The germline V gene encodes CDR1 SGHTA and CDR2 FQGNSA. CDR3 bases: TGTGCCAGCAGCTCCGACAGGGGCCAAGGCTCCCAGTACTTC. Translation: CASSSDRGQGSQYF.

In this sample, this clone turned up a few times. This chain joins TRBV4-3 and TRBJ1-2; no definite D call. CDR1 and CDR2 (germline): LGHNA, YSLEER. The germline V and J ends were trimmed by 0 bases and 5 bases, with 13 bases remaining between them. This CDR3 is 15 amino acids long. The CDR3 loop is CASSQETGFLYGYTF. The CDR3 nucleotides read TGCGCCAGCAGCCAAGAAACTGGTTTTCTTTATGGCTACACCTTC.

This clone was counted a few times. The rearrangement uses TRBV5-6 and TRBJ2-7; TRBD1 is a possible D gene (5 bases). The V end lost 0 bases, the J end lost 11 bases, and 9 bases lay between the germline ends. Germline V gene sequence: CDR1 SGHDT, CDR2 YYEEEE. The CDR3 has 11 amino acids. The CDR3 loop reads CASSLGRVEYF. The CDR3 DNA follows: TGTGCCAGCAGCTTGGGCAGGGTGGAGTACTTC.

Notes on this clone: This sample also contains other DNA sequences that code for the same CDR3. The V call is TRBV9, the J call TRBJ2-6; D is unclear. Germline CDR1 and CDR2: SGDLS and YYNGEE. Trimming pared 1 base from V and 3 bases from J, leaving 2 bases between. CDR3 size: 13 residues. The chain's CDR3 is CASSVSGANVLTF. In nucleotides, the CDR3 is TGTGCCAGCAGCGTAAGTGGGGCCAACGTCCTGACTTTC.

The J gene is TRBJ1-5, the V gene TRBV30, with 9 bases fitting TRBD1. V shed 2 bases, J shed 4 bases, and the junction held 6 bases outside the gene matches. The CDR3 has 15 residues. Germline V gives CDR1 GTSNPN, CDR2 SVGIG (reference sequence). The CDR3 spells CAWSLDRGSNQPQHF. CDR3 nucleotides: TGTGCCTGGAGTCTGGACAGGGGTTCGAATCAGCCCCAGCATTTT.

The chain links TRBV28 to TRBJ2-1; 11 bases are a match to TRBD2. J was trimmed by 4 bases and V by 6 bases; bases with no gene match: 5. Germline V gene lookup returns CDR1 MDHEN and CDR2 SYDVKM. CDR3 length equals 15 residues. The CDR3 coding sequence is TGTGCCAGCAGCGGACCTAGCGGGGGGTACAATGAGCAGTTCTTC. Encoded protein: CASSGPSGGYNEQFF.

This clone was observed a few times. As DNA, the CDR3 is TGTGCCAGCAGCAGACAGGGCTCTGGGGCCAACGTCCTGACTTTC. Its translation is CASSRQGSGANVLTF. This chain links TRBV7-2 with TRBJ2-6; 7 bases fit TRBD1. This CDR3 has 15 residues. Per the germline V gene, CDR1 is SGHTA and CDR2 is FQGNSA. V shed 5 bases and J 0 bases; nucleotides not matched to a gene: 1.

The CDR3 loop reads CSVVGLNTDTQYF. CDR3 bases: TGCAGCGTTGTCGGGCTAAACACAGATACGCAGTATTTT. The V call is TRBV29-1, the J call TRBJ2-3; the D is unclear. V shed 4 bases and J shed 2 bases, with 10 bases lying between them. The germline CDR1 and CDR2 sequences are SQVTM and ANQGSEA. This CDR3 has 13 amino acids.

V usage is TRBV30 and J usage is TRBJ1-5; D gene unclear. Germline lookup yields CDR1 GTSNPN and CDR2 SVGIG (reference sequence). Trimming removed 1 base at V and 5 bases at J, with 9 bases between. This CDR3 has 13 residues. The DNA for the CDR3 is TGTGCCTGGAGTGACCGGGCGGATCAGCCCCAGCATTTT. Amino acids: CAWSDRADQPQHF. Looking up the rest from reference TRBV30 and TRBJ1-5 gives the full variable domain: SQTIHQWPATLVQPVGSPLSLECTVEGTSNPNLYWYRQAAGRGLQLLFYSVGIGQISSEVPQNLSASRPQDRQFILSSKKLLLSDSGFYLCAWSDRADQPQHFGDGTRLSIL.

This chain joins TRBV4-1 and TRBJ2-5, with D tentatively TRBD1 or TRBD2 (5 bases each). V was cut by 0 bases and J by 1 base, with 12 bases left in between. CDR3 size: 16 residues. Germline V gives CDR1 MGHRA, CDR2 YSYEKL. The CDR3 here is CASSQERDPPQETQYF. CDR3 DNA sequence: TGCGCCAGCAGCCAAGAGAGGGACCCCCCCCAAGAGACCCAGTACTTC.

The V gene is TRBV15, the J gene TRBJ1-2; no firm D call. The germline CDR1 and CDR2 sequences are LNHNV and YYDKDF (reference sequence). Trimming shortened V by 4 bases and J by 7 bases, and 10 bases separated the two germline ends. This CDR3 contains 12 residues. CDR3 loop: CATSTEEGGYTF. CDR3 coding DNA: TGTGCCACCAGCACTGAGGAGGGTGGCTACACCTTC.

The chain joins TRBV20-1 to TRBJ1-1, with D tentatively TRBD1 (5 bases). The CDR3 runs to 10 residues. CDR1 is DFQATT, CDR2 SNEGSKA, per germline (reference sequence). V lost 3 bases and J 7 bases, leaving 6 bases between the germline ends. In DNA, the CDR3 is TGCAGTGCTAGCAGGGTTGAAGCTTTCTTT. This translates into CSASRVEAFF.

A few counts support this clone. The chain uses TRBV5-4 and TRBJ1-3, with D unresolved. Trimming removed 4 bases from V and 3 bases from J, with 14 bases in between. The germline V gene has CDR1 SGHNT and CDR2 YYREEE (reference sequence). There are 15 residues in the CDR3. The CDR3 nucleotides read TGTGCCAGCAGCCCCGACACCGGTAATGGAAACACCATATATTTT. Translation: CASSPDTGNGNTIYF.

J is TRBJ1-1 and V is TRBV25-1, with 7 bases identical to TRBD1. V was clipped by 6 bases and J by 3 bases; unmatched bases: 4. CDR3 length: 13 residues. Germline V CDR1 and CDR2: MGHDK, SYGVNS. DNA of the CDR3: TGTGCCAGCAGCACTACAGGGGACACTGAAGCTTTCTTT. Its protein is CASSTTGDTEAFF.

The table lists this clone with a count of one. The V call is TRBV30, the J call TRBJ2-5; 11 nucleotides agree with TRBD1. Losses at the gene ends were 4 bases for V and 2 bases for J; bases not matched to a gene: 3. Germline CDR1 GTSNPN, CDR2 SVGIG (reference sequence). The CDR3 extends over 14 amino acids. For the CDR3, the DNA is TGTGCCTGGAACCGGGACAGGGGGCAAGAGACCCAGTACTTC. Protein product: CAWNRDRGQETQYF.

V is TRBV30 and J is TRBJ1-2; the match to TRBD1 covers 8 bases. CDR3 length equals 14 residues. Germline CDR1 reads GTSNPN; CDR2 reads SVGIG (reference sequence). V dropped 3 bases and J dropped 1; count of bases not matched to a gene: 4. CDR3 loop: CAWRSGGINYGYTF. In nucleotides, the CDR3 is TGTGCCTGGAGATCAGGGGGCATTAACTATGGCTACACCTTC.

For the CDR3, the DNA is TGCGCCAGCAGCCAGGACAGGGGGCGTAATCAGCCCCAGCATTTT. The encoded protein is CASSQDRGRNQPQHF. The chain combines TRBV4-3 with TRBJ1-5; 11 nucleotides align to TRBD1. V trimming: 3 bases; J trimming: 4 bases; junction bases outside the gene matches: 2. Germline CDR1 and CDR2: LGHNA and YSLEER. The CDR3 covers 15 residues.

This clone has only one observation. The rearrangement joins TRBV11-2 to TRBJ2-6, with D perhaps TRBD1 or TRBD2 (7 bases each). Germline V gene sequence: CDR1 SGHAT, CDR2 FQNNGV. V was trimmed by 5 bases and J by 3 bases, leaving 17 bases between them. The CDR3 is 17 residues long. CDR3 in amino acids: CASSERGGGDGANVLTF. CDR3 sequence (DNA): TGTGCCAGCAGCGAGCGGGGAGGGGGCGATGGGGCCAACGTCCTGACTTTC.

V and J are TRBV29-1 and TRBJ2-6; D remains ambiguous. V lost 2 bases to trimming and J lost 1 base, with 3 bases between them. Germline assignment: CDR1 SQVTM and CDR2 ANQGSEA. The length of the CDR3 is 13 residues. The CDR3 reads CSVENSGANVLTF. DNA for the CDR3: TGCAGCGTTGAAAATTCTGGGGCCAACGTCCTGACTTTC.

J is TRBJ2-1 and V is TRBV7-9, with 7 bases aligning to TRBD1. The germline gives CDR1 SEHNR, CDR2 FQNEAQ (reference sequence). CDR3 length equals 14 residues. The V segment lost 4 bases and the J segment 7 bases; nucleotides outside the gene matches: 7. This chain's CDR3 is CASSSPTGMNEQFF. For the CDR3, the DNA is TGTGCCAGCAGCTCCCCGACAGGGATGAATGAGCAGTTCTTC.

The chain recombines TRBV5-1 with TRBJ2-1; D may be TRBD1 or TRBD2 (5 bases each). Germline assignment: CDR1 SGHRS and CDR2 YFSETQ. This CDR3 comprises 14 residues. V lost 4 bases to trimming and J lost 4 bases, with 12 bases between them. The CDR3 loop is CASSLLGGYNEQFF. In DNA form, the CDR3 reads TGCGCCAGCAGCCTGCTTGGGGGTTACAATGAGCAGTTCTTC. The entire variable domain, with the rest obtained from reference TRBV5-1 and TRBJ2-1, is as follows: KAGVTQTPRYLIKTRGQQVTLSCSPISGHRSVSWYQQTPGQGLQFLFEYFSETQRNKGNFPGRFSGRQFSNSRSEMNVSTLELGDSALYLCASSLLGGYNEQFFGPGTRLTVL.

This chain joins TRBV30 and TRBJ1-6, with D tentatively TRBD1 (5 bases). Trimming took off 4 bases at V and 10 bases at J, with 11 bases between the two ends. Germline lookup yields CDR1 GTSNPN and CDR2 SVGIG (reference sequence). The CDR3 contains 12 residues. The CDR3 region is CAWTTGASPLHF. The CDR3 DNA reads TGTGCCTGGACCACCGGGGCCTCACCCCTCCACTTT.

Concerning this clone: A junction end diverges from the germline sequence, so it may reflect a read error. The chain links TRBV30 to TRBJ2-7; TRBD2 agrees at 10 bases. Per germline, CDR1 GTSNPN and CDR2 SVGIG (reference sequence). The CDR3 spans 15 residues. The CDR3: CAWQGPGLATYGQYF. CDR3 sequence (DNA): TGTGCCTGGCAGGGTCCGGGACTAGCGACTTACGGGCAGTACTTC.

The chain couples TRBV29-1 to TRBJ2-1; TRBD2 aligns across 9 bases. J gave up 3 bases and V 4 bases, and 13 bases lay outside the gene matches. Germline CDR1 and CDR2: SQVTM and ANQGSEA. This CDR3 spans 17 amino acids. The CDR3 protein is CSVVRIRGGAGYNEQFF. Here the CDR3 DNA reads TGCAGCGTTGTGAGAATCCGCGGGGGGGCGGGCTACAATGAGCAGTTCTTC.

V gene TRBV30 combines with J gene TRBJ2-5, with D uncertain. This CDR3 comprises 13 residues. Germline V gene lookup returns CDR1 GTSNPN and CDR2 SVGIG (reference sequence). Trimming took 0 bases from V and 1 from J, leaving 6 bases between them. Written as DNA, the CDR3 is TGTGCCTGGAGTGTACGTATCCAAGAGACCCAGTACTTC. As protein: CAWSVRIQETQYF. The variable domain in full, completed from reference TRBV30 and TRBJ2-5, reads SQTIHQWPATLVQPVGSPLSLECTVEGTSNPNLYWYRQAAGRGLQLLFYSVGIGQISSEVPQNLSASRPQDRQFILSSKKLLLSDSGFYLCAWSVRIQETQYFGPGTRLLVL.

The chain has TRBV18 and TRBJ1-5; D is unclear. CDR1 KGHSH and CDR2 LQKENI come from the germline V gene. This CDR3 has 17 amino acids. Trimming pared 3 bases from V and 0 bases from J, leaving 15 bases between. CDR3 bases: TGTGCCAGCTCACCTTTCCCTCAGGTTCTTAGCAATCAGCCCCAGCATTTT. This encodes CASSPFPQVLSNQPQHF.